The 32 T cell receptor beta chains presented below share a single source sample, sequenced in a study of blood T cell repertoires in COVID-19. Sequenced by immunoSEQ multiplex PCR; TCRdb stores in-frame clones only, minus some. The sample has approximately 220,000 clones; over 70% are singletons. The specimen sequenced was peripheral blood. Receptor source: a woman older than 75 with acute or convalescent COVID-19.

In this sample, this clone turned up once. This rearrangement joins TRBV5-1 to TRBJ2-3; the D gene is possibly TRBD2 (5 bases). The CDR3 runs to 13 residues. Trimming shortened V by 9 bases and J by 3 bases, and 14 bases separated the two germline ends. From germline, CDR1 is SGHRS and CDR2 YFSETQ. CDR3 protein: CATGTGTTDTQYF. CDR3 coding DNA: TGCGCCACCGGAACGGGAACAACAGATACGCAGTATTTT.

This clone was picked up a small number of times. The chain combines TRBV27 with TRBJ1-2, with TRBD1 matching 7 bases. Germline-derived CDR1 and CDR2 are MNHEY and SMNVEV (reference sequence). Trimming took 6 bases from V and 4 from J; bases not matched to a gene: 5. The CDR3 length is 13 residues. This chain's CDR3 is CASSPDRAYGYTF. Written as DNA, the CDR3 is TGTGCCAGCAGCCCTGACAGGGCCTATGGCTACACCTTC.

The chain is built from TRBV28 and TRBJ1-4; D possibly corresponds to TRBD1 (5 bases). The V and J ends lost 6 bases and 5 bases respectively, with 19 bases between them. CDR3 length: 16 amino acids. CDR1 is MDHEN, CDR2 SYDVKM, per germline. CDR3: CASSSLPGLPNEKLFF. DNA of the CDR3: TGTGCCAGCAGCTCGCTCCCGGGACTTCCGAATGAAAAACTGTTTTTT.

The CDR3 sequence: CASSLSGTGSAIPSYNEQFF. The DNA of the CDR3 is TGTGCCAGCAGTCTCTCCGGGACAGGGTCGGCTATCCCATCCTACAATGAGCAGTTCTTC. The chain carries TRBV27 and TRBJ2-1, with 9 bases fitting TRBD1. Losses at the gene ends were 5 bases for V and 1 base for J; bases not matched to a gene: 18. Germline V gene sequence: CDR1 MNHEY, CDR2 SMNVEV (reference sequence). The CDR3 extends over 20 amino acids.

This chain links TRBV9 with TRBJ2-3; 13 bases agree with TRBD2. V lost 3 bases, J lost 5 bases, and 6 bases stayed unmatched. Germline CDR1 and CDR2: SGDLS and YYNGEE. CDR3 length: 16 amino acids. The CDR3: CASSAGLAGDLDTQYF. For the CDR3, the DNA is TGTGCCAGCAGCGCCGGACTAGCGGGAGATTTAGATACGCAGTATTTT. The whole variable domain, filled in from reference TRBV9 and TRBJ2-3, reads DSGVTQTPKHLITATGQRVTLRCSPRSGDLSVYWYQQSLDQGLQFLIQYYNGEERAKGNILERFSAQQFPDLHSELNLSSLELGDSALYFCASSAGLAGDLDTQYFGPGTRLTVL.

J is TRBJ1-2 and V is TRBV20-1; D unresolved. The germline V and J ends were trimmed by 1 base and 8 bases, with 8 bases remaining between them. The CDR3 is 11 amino acids. Germline loops: CDR1 DFQATT, CDR2 SNEGSKA (reference sequence). The CDR3 DNA follows: TGCAGTGCTAGAGGCAGTCAGGGCTACACCTTC. This translates into CSARGSQGYTF.

This sequence joins TRBV27 and TRBJ1-5, with D maybe TRBD1 (6 bases). CDR3 length: 15 residues. Germline assignment: CDR1 MNHEY and CDR2 SMNVEV (reference sequence). V lost 6 bases and J lost 0, with 12 bases in between. For the CDR3, the DNA is TGTGCCAGCAGCATTTCAGGGGATAGCAATCAGCCCCAGCATTTT. Protein product: CASSISGDSNQPQHF.

This chain links TRBV5-1 with TRBJ2-3, with 7 bases identical to TRBD2. V shed 1 base, J shed 5 bases, and the junction held 10 bases outside the gene matches. This CDR3 has 16 residues. CDR1 SGHRS and CDR2 YFSETQ come from the germline V gene. The CDR3: CASSLWGRGDVDTQYF. In DNA, the CDR3 is TGCGCCAGCAGCTTGTGGGGACGGGGGGATGTAGATACGCAGTATTTT.

V is TRBV12-5 and J is TRBJ2-5; 10 nucleotides align to TRBD2. The trim removed 0 bases at V and 2 bases at J, leaving 3 bases unmatched. Germline CDR1 and CDR2: LGHNT and FRNRAP. The CDR3 consists of 16 residues. The CDR3 DNA reads TGTGCTAGTGGTTTGGTACTAGCGGGGATACAAGAGACCCAGTACTTC. As protein: CASGLVLAGIQETQYF.

The chain has TRBV6-6 and TRBJ2-1; the match to TRBD2 covers 13 bases. CDR3 length equals 17 residues. Germline V gene lookup returns CDR1 MNHNY and CDR2 SVGAGI (reference sequence). The V segment lost 5 bases and the J segment 4 bases; nucleotides outside the gene matches: 8. The CDR3 nucleotides read TGTGCCAGCAGTCGAACACTAGCGGGGGGGCTGTACAATGAGCAGTTCTTC. Translated: CASSRTLAGGLYNEQFF.

This chain connects TRBV5-1 to TRBJ2-3; 12 bases match TRBD1. Germline V gives CDR1 SGHRS, CDR2 YFSETQ. This CDR3 has 16 amino acids. V dropped 0 bases and J dropped 6; count of bases not matched to a gene: 5. CDR3 bases: TGCGCCAGCAGCTTGGAGGGACAGGGGGCAGGGGATACGCAGTATTTT. It translates to CASSLEGQGAGDTQYF.

A single count supports this clone. The rearrangement uses TRBV7-9 and TRBJ2-5; 8 positions match TRBD1. CDR3 size: 15 residues. Unmatched junction bases numbered 7, after V lost 5 bases and J lost 2 bases. Germline V gene data show CDR1 as SEHNR and CDR2 as FQNEAQ (reference sequence). CDR3 loop: CASSILTGVQETQYF. The CDR3, as DNA: TGTGCCAGCAGCATCTTGACAGGGGTGCAAGAGACCCAGTACTTC.

This chain joins TRBV14 and TRBJ2-7; maybe TRBD2 (6 bases). This CDR3 region has 13 residues. Germline V gene sequence: CDR1 SGHDN, CDR2 FVKESK. Trimming removed 4 bases from V and 4 bases from J, with 11 bases in between. The CDR3 spells CASSPHGGYEQYF. The CDR3 DNA reads TGTGCCAGCAGCCCACACGGGGGATACGAGCAGTACTTC.

J is TRBJ2-7 and V is TRBV27; the D is unclear. The CDR3 is 14 amino acids. V was cut by 0 bases and J by 0 bases, with 6 bases left in between. Germline loops: CDR1 MNHEY, CDR2 SMNVEV (reference sequence). The CDR3 DNA reads TGTGCCAGCAGTTTATCCGCCAGCTCCTACGAGCAGTACTTC. It translates to CASSLSASSYEQYF.

The rearrangement links TRBV3-1 (or the pseudogene TRBV3-2) to TRBJ1-1; D is possibly TRBD1 (5 bases). The CDR3 has 15 residues. V was clipped by 1 base and J by 3 bases, with 12 bases between them. CDR1 and CDR2 (germline): LGHDT, YNNKEL (reference sequence). The CDR3 spells CASSQVSGGDTEAFF. The CDR3 nucleotides read TGTGCCAGCAGCCAAGTCAGTGGGGGGGACACTGAAGCTTTCTTT.

This clone was recorded once. The gene calls are TRBV5-4 and TRBJ1-3; 8 bases fit TRBD1. The CDR3 loop spans 14 amino acids. The junction had 5 bases not matched to a gene; V was cut back by 4 bases and J by 5 bases. Germline CDR1 and CDR2: SGHNT and YYREEE (reference sequence). CDR3 loop: CASSPDRGRNTIYF. The CDR3 DNA sequence: TGTGCCAGCAGCCCAGACAGGGGAAGAAACACCATATATTTT.

The chain couples TRBV6-5 to TRBJ1-6; D gene uncertain. This CDR3 region has 14 residues. CDR1 MNHEY and CDR2 SVGAGI come from the germline V gene. The V end was cut by 3 bases, the J end by 6 bases, with 9 bases between. The CDR3 DNA follows: TGTGCCAGCAGTTATTCGGACTTTAATTCACCCCTCCACTTT. Its translation is CASSYSDFNSPLHF.

The V and J genes are TRBV6-5 and TRBJ1-4, with 9 nucleotides matching TRBD1. The CDR3 contains 15 residues. Germline assignment: CDR1 MNHEY and CDR2 SVGAGI. Trimming cost V 5 bases and J 6 bases; bases outside gene matches: 7. CDR3 nucleotide sequence: TGTGCCAGCAGTAGACAGGGGGTCGCGGATGAAAAACTGTTTTTT. As protein: CASSRQGVADEKLFF.

V gene TRBV5-6 combines with J gene TRBJ2-1, with TRBD1 matching 8 bases. CDR1 is SGHDT, CDR2 YYEEEE, per germline. V dropped 4 bases and J dropped 8; count of bases not matched to a gene: 17. The CDR3 has 17 amino acids. The DNA of the CDR3 is TGTGCCAGCAGCCCGAATCGGGGGACAGGTTTTATCTATGAGCAGTTCTTC. The encoded protein is CASSPNRGTGFIYEQFF.

The chain couples TRBV19 to TRBJ1-1; 7 nucleotides match TRBD1. V lost 3 bases and J lost 10; bases outside the gene matches: 17. The CDR3 length is 16 residues. Germline V lookup: CDR1 LNHDA, CDR2 SQIVND (reference sequence). CDR3 sequence reads: CASSIPGQQDSRAAFF. Written as DNA, the CDR3 is TGTGCCAGTAGTATCCCGGGACAGCAGGACTCGAGGGCAGCTTTCTTT.

The chain combines TRBV3-1 (or the pseudogene TRBV3-2) with TRBJ2-7; 7 bases line up with TRBD1. Trimming cost V 0 bases and J 7 bases; bases outside gene matches: 9. Germline assignment: CDR1 LGHDT and CDR2 YNNKEL (reference sequence). The CDR3 consists of 15 residues. The CDR3 DNA sequence: TGTGCCAGCAGCCAAGATCGTACAGGGGTAAGGGAGCAGTACTTC. Translation gives CASSQDRTGVREQYF.

This chain joins TRBV13 and TRBJ2-1; 7 nucleotides align to TRBD2. The CDR3 runs 14 residues. CDR1 and CDR2 from the germline V gene are PRHDT and FYEKMQ (reference sequence). J was trimmed by 5 bases and V by 3 bases; bases with no gene match: 4. CDR3 residues: CASSFTGGNNEQFF. Written as DNA, the CDR3 is TGTGCCAGCAGCTTCACGGGGGGTAACAATGAGCAGTTCTTC.

The chain has TRBV14 and TRBJ1-6, with D possibly being TRBD1 (6 bases). Germline V gene sequence: CDR1 SGHDN, CDR2 FVKESK. There are 17 residues in the CDR3. The V end was cut by 3 bases, the J end by 3 bases, with 15 bases between. CDR3 residues: CASSHKQGVNYNSPLHF. In nucleotides, the CDR3 is TGTGCCAGCAGCCACAAACAGGGAGTGAACTATAATTCACCCCTCCACTTT. Together with reference TRBV14 and TRBJ1-6, the CDR3 gives the full variable domain: EAGVTQFPSHSVIEKGQTVTLRCDPISGHDNLYWYRRVMGKEIKFLLHFVKESKQDESGMPNNRFLAERTGGTYSTLKVQPAELEDSGVYFCASSHKQGVNYNSPLHFGNGTRLTVT.

The chain employs TRBV2 and TRBJ2-7, with D tentatively TRBD2 (6 bases). With 4 bases removed from V and 0 bases from J, the gap between germline ends came to 10 bases. The CDR3 runs to 14 residues. CDR1 SNHLY and CDR2 FYNNEI come from the germline V gene. CDR3 coding DNA: TGTGCCAGCAGTGTTGGCGGGACCTCCTACGAGCAGTACTTC. This translates into CASSVGGTSYEQYF.

This clone was detected only once. V gene TRBV4-1 combines with J gene TRBJ2-4; 13 nucleotides match TRBD2. This CDR3 comprises 17 residues. Trimming took 4 bases from V and 6 from J; bases not matched to a gene: 9. Germline assignment: CDR1 MGHRA and CDR2 YSYEKL. The DNA of the CDR3 is TGCGCCAGCAGCCGTCCTACTAGCGGGGGGGCCGGAAACATTCAGTACTTC. This sequence encodes CASSRPTSGGAGNIQYF.

This clone was seen only once. J is TRBJ1-5 and V is TRBV19, with 7 bases fitting TRBD1. CDR1 and CDR2 from the germline V gene are LNHDA and SQIVND (reference sequence). The CDR3 is 17 amino acids. With V trimmed by 4 bases and J by 3 bases, 12 bases remained unmatched. The CDR3 coding sequence is TGTGCCAGTAGTACCCCCCGGGGACAGAGGACCAATCAGCCCCAGCATTTT. Protein: CASSTPRGQRTNQPQHF.

The rearrangement joins TRBV11-2 to TRBJ2-7, with 7 bases identical to TRBD1. V shed 6 bases and J 3 bases; nucleotides not matched to a gene: 5. CDR1 SGHAT and CDR2 FQNNGV come from the germline V gene. CDR3 size: 13 residues. CDR3 nucleotide sequence: TGTGCCAGCAGTTTTACAGGGGTCTACGAGCAGTACTTC. It specifies CASSFTGVYEQYF.

CDR3 DNA sequence: TGTGCCAGCAGTTCAGGACAGGGAGGCGAGACCCAGTACTTC. Its protein product is CASSSGQGGETQYF. V and J are TRBV6-2 or TRBV6-3 and TRBJ2-5; 8 positions match TRBD1. V dropped 4 bases and J dropped 5; count of bases not matched to a gene: 6. Germline V gene lookup returns CDR1 MNHEY and CDR2 SVGEGT. The CDR3 loop spans 14 amino acids.

The chain joins TRBV9 to TRBJ2-7; 8 bases fit TRBD2. The junction had 12 bases not matched to a gene; V was cut back by 4 bases and J by 6 bases. There are 15 residues in the CDR3. Germline V lookup: CDR1 SGDLS, CDR2 YYNGEE. The CDR3 loop reads CASSPSGGGLGEQYF. The CDR3 nucleotides read TGTGCCAGCAGCCCCTCCGGGGGGGGATTGGGCGAGCAGTACTTC.

The rearrangement links TRBV5-1 to TRBJ1-2; TRBD1 might be the D (6 bases). Germline assignment: CDR1 SGHRS and CDR2 YFSETQ. This CDR3 has 10 residues. The V end lost 8 bases, the J end lost 4 bases, and 6 bases lay between the germline ends. The CDR3 DNA reads as TGCGCCAGGGACAGCTATGGCTACACCTTC. Translation gives CARDSYGYTF.

This clone has just one count. This chain joins TRBV10-2 and TRBJ2-7; 9 bases map to TRBD2. J was trimmed by 1 base and V by 4 bases; bases with no gene match: 8. Looked up from germline, CDR1 is WSHSY and CDR2 is SAAADI. There are 16 residues in the CDR3. CDR3 in amino acids: CASSVGASGVSYEQYF. CDR3 nucleotides: TGCGCCAGCAGTGTAGGGGCTAGCGGGGTGTCCTACGAGCAGTACTTC.

This clone showed up just once. For the CDR3, the DNA is TGTGCCAGCAGCTGGGGAACAGGGGGCCGGCAGGAGCCCCAGCATTTT. The encoded protein is CASSWGTGGRQEPQHF. This chain uses TRBV5-6 with TRBJ1-5, with TRBD1 identical over 9 bases. The J segment lost 8 bases and the V segment lost 3 bases, leaving 12 bases of the junction unmatched. CDR1 is SGHDT and CDR2 is YYEEEE in the germline V gene. The CDR3 totals 16 residues. Together with reference TRBV5-6 and TRBJ1-5, the CDR3 gives the full variable domain: DAGVTQSPTHLIKTRGQQVTLRCSPKSGHDTVSWYQQALGQGPQFIFQYYEEEERQRGNFPDRFSGHQFPNYSSELNVNALLLGDSALYLCASSWGTGGRQEPQHFGDGTRLSIL.